Following are 9 T cell receptor beta chains from one sample sequenced in a study of T-cell reconstitution after alpha-beta-depleted transplantation in children. During its preparation, the TCRbeta library received unique molecular identifiers. TCRdb reprocessed the PCR reads via MiXCR and lists one record per CDR3 protein. The data show 200,000 to 250,000 distinct CDR3 sequences, approximately 11% seen once. The sequenced sample was PBMCs, obtained before TCRalphabeta/CD19-depleted stem cell transplant. Receptors were obtained from a child younger than two with acute myeloid leukemia, due to receive a stem cell transplant.

In the case of this clonotype: A read error is possible here, since a much larger clone lies one base away. The chain couples TRBV6-5 to TRBJ2-1; a possible D gene is TRBD2 (6 bases). Per germline, CDR1 MNHEY and CDR2 SVGAGI. V was shortened by 4 bases and J by 8 bases, with 9 bases between the two germline ends. The CDR3 length is 12 residues. The CDR3 loop reads CASSSTRDEQFF. For the CDR3, the DNA is TGTGCCAGCAGTTCGACTAGGGATGAGCAGTTCTTC.

This clonotype was observed many times. The CDR3 DNA reads as TGCGCCAGCAGCTTCGACAGGTATAATTCACCCCTCCACTTT. Translating it yields CASSFDRYNSPLHF. V usage is TRBV5-1 and J usage is TRBJ1-6, with D possibly being TRBD1 (6 bases). CDR3 length equals 14 residues. V was clipped by 2 bases and J by 4 bases, with 7 bases between them. Germline V CDR1 and CDR2: SGHRS, YFSETQ.

This clonotype occurred many times. The gene calls are TRBV28 and TRBJ2-3; no clear D. V was shortened by 6 bases and J by 2 bases, with 9 bases between the two germline ends. The V gene's germline CDR1 is MDHEN and CDR2 SYDVKM. This CDR3 spans 13 amino acids. The CDR3 coding sequence is TGTGCCAGCAGCTTGACCGACACAGATACGCAGTATTTT. Encoded protein: CASSLTDTDTQYF. The entire variable domain, with the rest obtained from reference TRBV28 and TRBJ2-3, is as follows: DVKVTQSSRYLVKRTGEKVFLECVQDMDHENMFWYRQDPGLGLRLIYFSYDVKMKEKGDIPEGYSVSREKKERFSLILESASTNQTSMYLCASSLTDTDTQYFGPGTRLTVL.

The sample holds many counts of this clonotype. The rearrangement links TRBV5-5 to TRBJ1-3; D call uncertain. CDR3 length: 16 residues. V dropped 0 bases and J dropped 0 bases, with 10 bases sitting between them. Germline V lookup: CDR1 SGHKS, CDR2 YYEKEE (reference sequence). For the CDR3, the DNA is TGTGCCAGCAGCTTGGAGGTTGTACGCTCTGGAAACACCATATATTTT. As protein: CASSLEVVRSGNTIYF.

This clonotype was detected many times. The V gene is TRBV29-1, the J gene TRBJ2-3, with TRBD1 matching 10 bases. The CDR3 contains 14 residues. Losses at the gene ends were 6 bases for V and 5 bases for J; bases not matched to a gene: 8. CDR1 and CDR2 from the germline V gene are SQVTM and ANQGSEA. The CDR3 DNA reads as TGCAGCGTCCTAGACAGGGGGCTAGGAGATACGCAGTATTTT. This gives the protein CSVLDRGLGDTQYF.

The chain carries TRBV7-6 and TRBJ2-3; the D is unclear. The germline V and J ends were trimmed by 3 bases and 0 bases, with 13 bases remaining between them. CDR3 length equals 16 residues. Looked up from germline, CDR1 is SGHVS and CDR2 is FNYEAQ. CDR3 sequence (DNA): TGTGCCAGCAGCTTGAGGCCACTACAGAGCACAGATACGCAGTATTTT. Protein: CASSLRPLQSTDTQYF.

This clonotype occurred many times. The chain links TRBV10-1 to TRBJ2-2; TRBD1 or TRBD2 may be the D gene (7 bases each). CDR1 WNHNN and CDR2 SYGVQD come from the germline V gene (reference sequence). The CDR3 covers 15 residues. The V and J ends lost 7 bases and 3 bases respectively, with 15 bases between them. The DNA of the CDR3 is TGCGCCAGCACGCTGACAGGGAGGGACACCGGGGAGCTGTTTTTT. The encoded protein is CASTLTGRDTGELFF.

This clonotype was detected ten times or more. J is TRBJ1-2 and V is TRBV6-1; 7 nucleotides align to TRBD1. The CDR3 consists of 14 residues. Germline-derived CDR1 and CDR2 are MNHNS and SASEGT. After removal of 6 bases from V and 6 bases from J, the junction contained 10 bases not matched to a gene. The CDR3 DNA reads as TGTGCCAGCAGCCAAACAGGGGTCTTCGATGGCTACACCTTC. It translates to CASSQTGVFDGYTF.

This clonotype was recorded at least ten times. The rearrangement joins TRBV5-5 to TRBJ1-3; the D is unclear. CDR3 size: 15 residues. V lost 1 base and J 4 bases, leaving 12 bases between the germline ends. Germline values: CDR1 SGHKS, CDR2 YYEKEE (reference sequence). CDR3 amino acids: CASSLFRLLGNTIYF. The CDR3, as DNA: TGTGCCAGCAGCTTGTTCAGACTTTTGGGAAACACCATATATTTT.